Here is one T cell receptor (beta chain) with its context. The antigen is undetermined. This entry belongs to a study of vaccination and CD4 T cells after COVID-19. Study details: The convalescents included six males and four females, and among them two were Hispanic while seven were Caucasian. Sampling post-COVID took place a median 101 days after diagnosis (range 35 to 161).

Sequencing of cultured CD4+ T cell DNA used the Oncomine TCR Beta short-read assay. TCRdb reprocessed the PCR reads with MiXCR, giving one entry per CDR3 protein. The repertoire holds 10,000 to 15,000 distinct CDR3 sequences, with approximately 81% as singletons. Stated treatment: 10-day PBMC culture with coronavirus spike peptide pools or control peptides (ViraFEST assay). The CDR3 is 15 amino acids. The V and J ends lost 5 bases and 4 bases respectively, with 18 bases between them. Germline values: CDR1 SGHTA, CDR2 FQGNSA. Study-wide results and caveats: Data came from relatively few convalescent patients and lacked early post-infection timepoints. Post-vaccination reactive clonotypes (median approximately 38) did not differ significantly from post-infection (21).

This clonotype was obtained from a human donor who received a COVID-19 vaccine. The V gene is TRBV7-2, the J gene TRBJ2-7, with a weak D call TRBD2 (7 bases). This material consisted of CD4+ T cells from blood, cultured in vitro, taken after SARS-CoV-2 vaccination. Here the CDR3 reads CASSPNSGGGYEQYF. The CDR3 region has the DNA TGTGCCAGCAGCCCCAATTCGGGGGGCGGATACGAGCAGTACTTC.